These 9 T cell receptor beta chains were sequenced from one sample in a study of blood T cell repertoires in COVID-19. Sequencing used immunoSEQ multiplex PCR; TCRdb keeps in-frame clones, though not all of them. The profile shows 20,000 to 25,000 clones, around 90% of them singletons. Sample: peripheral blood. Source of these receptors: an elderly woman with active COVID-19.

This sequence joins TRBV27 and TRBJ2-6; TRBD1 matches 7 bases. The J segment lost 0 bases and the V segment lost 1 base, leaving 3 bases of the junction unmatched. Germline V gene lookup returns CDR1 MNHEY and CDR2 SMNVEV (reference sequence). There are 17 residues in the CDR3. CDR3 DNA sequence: TGTGCCAGCAGTTTATGGGACAGCTTCTCTGGGGCCAACGTCCTGACTTTC. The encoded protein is CASSLWDSFSGANVLTF.

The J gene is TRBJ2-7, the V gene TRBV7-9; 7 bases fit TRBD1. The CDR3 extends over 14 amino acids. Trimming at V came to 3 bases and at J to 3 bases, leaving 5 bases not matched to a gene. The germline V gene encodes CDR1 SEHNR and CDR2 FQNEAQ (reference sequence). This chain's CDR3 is CASSLGDRDYEQYF. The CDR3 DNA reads TGTGCCAGCAGCTTGGGTGACAGGGACTACGAGCAGTACTTC.

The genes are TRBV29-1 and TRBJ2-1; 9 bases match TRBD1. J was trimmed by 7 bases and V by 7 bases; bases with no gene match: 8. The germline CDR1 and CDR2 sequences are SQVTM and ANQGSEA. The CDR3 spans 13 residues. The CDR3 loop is CSAAGTGWNEQFF. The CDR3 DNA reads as TGCAGCGCCGCCGGGACAGGGTGGAATGAGCAGTTCTTC.

The CDR3 region has the DNA TGTGCCAGCAGCTTGGCCCCCGGGACAGGGGGCGCTTTTTACGGGTATGGCTACACCTTC. As protein: CASSLAPGTGGAFYGYGYTF. V is TRBV5-8 and J is TRBJ1-2; TRBD1 aligns across 12 bases. Trimming at V came to 0 bases and at J to 5 bases, leaving 17 bases not matched to a gene. Germline V gives CDR1 SGHTS, CDR2 YDEGEE. CDR3 length: 20 residues.

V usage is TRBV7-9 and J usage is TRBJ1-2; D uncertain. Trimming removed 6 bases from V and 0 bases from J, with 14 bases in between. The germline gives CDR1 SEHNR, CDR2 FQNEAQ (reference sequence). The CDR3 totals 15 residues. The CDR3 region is CASRSPQEANYGYTF. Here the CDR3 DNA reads TGTGCCAGCAGATCACCGCAGGAAGCTAACTATGGCTACACCTTC.

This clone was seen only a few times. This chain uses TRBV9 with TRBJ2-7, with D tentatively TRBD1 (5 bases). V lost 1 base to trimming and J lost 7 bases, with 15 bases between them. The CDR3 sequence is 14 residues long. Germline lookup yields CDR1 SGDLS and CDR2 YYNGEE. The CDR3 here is CASSVQQDPREQYF. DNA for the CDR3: TGTGCCAGCAGCGTACAACAGGACCCCAGGGAGCAGTACTTC.

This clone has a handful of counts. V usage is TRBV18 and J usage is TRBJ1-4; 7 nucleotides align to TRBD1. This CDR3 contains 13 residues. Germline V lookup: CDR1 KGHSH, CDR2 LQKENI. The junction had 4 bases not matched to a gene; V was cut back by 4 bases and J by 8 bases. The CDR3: CASSQGAREKLFF. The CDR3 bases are TGTGCCAGCTCACAGGGGGCGCGGGAAAAACTGTTTTTT. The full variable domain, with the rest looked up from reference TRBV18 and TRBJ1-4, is NAGVMQNPRHLVRRRGQEARLRCSPMKGHSHVYWYRQLPEEGLKFMVYLQKENIIDESGMPKERFSAEFPKEGPSILRIQQVVRGDSAAYFCASSQGAREKLFFGSGTQLSVL.

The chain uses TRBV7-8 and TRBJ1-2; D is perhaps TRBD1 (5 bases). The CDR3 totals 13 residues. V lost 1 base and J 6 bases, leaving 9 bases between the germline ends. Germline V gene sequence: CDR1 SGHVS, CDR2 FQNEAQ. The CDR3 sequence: CASSLGQGNGYTF. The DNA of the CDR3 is TGTGCCAGCAGCTTAGGCCAGGGTAATGGCTACACCTTC.

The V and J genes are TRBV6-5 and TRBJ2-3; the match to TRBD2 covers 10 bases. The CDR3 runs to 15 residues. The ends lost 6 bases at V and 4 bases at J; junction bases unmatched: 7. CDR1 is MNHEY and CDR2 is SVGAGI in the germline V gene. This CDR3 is CASRGGLAGADTQYF. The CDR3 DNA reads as TGTGCCAGCAGAGGTGGCCTAGCGGGGGCAGATACGCAGTATTTT.